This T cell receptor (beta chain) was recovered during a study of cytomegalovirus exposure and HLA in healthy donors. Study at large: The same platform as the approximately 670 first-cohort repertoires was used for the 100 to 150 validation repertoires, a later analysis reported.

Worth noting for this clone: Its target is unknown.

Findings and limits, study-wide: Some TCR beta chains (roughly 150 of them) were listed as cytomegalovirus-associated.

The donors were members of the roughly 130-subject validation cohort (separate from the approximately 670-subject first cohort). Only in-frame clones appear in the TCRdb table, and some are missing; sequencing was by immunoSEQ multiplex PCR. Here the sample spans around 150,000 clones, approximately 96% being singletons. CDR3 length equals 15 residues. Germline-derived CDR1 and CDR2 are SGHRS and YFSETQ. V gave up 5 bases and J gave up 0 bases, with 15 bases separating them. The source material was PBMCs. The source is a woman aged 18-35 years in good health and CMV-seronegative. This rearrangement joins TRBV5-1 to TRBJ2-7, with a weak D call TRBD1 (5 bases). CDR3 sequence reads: CASSFSQGSSYEQYF. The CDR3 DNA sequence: TGCGCCAGCAGTTTCTCCCAGGGAAGCTCCTACGAGCAGTACTTC.